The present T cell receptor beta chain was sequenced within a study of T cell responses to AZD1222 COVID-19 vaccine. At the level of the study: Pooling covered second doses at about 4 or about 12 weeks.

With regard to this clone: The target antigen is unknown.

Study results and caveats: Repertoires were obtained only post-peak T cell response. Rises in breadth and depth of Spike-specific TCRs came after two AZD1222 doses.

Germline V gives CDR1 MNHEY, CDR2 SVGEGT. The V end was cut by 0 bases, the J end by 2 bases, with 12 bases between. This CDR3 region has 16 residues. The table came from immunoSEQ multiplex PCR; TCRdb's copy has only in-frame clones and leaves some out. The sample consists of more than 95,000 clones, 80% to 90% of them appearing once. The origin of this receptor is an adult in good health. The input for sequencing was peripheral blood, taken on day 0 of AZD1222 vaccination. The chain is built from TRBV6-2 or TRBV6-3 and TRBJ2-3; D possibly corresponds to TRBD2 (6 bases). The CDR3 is CASSYSPGTATDTQYF. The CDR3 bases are TGTGCCAGCAGTTACTCACCGGGGACTGCCACAGATACGCAGTATTTT.